This T cell receptor beta chain originates from a study of cytomegalovirus exposure and HLA in healthy donors. Study-level results: Cytomegalovirus association was assigned to about 150 TCR beta chains. In the approximately 120 validation repertoires, a later analysis found that first-cohort TCR clusters tended to co-occur. Confirmation was obtained in vitro that a few CMV-associated chains are specific for CMV antigens.

As for this clone: Its specificity is not known.

Germline V gene data show CDR1 as MGHRA and CDR2 as YSYEKL. The CDR3 is 18 amino acids. J gave up 5 bases and V 0 bases, and 8 bases lay outside the gene matches. The validation cohort, a group of 130 or so subjects, included the donors and was separate from the roughly 620-subject first cohort. Using immunoSEQ multiplex PCR, the repertoire was profiled, and TCRdb retains in-frame clones only, with some absent. The sample contains about 95,000 clones, 85% of which appear only once. The sample comprised PBMCs. The sequence was collected from a man aged 18-30 years in good health and CMV-seropositive. This sequence joins TRBV4-1 and TRBJ2-2; 11 nucleotides line up with TRBD2. This CDR3 is CASSQDLVAGGWTGELFF. The DNA for the CDR3 is TGCGCCAGCAGCCAAGATCTTGTAGCGGGAGGGTGGACCGGGGAGCTGTTTTTT.